The 24 T cell receptor beta chains in this list originate from one sample, sequenced in a study of cytomegalovirus exposure and HLA in healthy donors. PCR amplification relied on 60 Vbeta primers (plus 13 Jbeta primers). Profiled with immunoSEQ multiplex PCR; TCRdb holds only in-frame clones, not every one. The table shows about 210,000 clones, with more than 70% occurring only once. The sequenced sample consisted of PBMCs. Source of these receptors: a boy between 10 and 17 years old in good health and CMV-seronegative.

The V and J genes are TRBV7-9 and TRBJ2-7; 13 positions match TRBD2. V lost 5 bases, J lost 3 bases, and 7 bases stayed unmatched. Germline CDR1 SEHNR, CDR2 FQNEAQ (reference sequence). The CDR3 covers 16 residues. The CDR3 DNA reads as TGTGCCAGCAGCACCGGGACTAGCGGGGATCTCTACGAGCAGTACTTC. This codes for CASSTGTSGDLYEQYF.

The chain has TRBV7-2 and TRBJ2-7; possible D gene TRBD2, 6 bases. Germline CDR1 reads SGHTA; CDR2 reads FQGNSA. This CDR3 contains 14 residues. Trimming removed 5 bases at V and 0 bases at J, with 11 bases between. The CDR3 loop reads CASSPGLASYEQYF. The CDR3 nucleotides are TGTGCCAGCAGCCCGGGACTCGCCTCCTACGAGCAGTACTTC.

V gene TRBV28 combines with J gene TRBJ1-2; D is possibly TRBD1 (5 bases). CDR1 and CDR2 from the germline V gene are MDHEN and SYDVKM. With 6 bases removed from V and 8 bases from J, the gap between germline ends came to 16 bases. This CDR3 has 13 amino acids. The CDR3 DNA is TGTGCCAGCAGAGGCCCGAGGGGAGGGGGCTACACCTTC. It translates to CASRGPRGGGYTF.

The chain is built from TRBV2 and TRBJ2-3; unclear D gene. There are 12 residues in the CDR3. V lost 4 bases and J 6 bases, leaving 8 bases between the germline ends. Germline lookup yields CDR1 SNHLY and CDR2 FYNNEI. CDR3 residues: CASSVLRDTQYF. DNA for the CDR3: TGTGCCAGCAGTGTTTTGAGGGATACGCAGTATTTT.

The V and J genes are TRBV5-5 and TRBJ2-7; possible D gene TRBD1, 6 bases. The germline V gene encodes CDR1 SGHKS and CDR2 YYEKEE (reference sequence). V lost 4 bases and J 0 bases, leaving 11 bases between the germline ends. This CDR3 spans 14 amino acids. CDR3 bases: TGTGCCAGCAGCGCACAGGGAAGCTCCTACGAGCAGTACTTC. This sequence encodes CASSAQGSSYEQYF.

This sequence joins TRBV5-4 and TRBJ1-2; TRBD1 aligns across 9 bases. The CDR3 loop spans 14 amino acids. In germline, CDR1 is SGHNT, CDR2 YYREEE (reference sequence). Trimming took 9 bases from V and 8 from J; bases not matched to a gene: 14. CDR3 loop: CATPVKQGAGGYTF. The CDR3 DNA reads as TGTGCCACCCCCGTTAAACAGGGGGCAGGGGGCTACACCTTC.

V and J are TRBV6-5 and TRBJ2-1; the match to TRBD2 covers 8 bases. The CDR3 covers 15 residues. V shed 6 bases and J 9 bases; nucleotides not matched to a gene: 13. Germline V gives CDR1 MNHEY, CDR2 SVGAGI. CDR3 DNA: TGTGCCAGCAGCCCGTCGGGAGGGCGGGTCAGTGAGCAGTTCTTC. Its translation: CASSPSGGRVSEQFF.

The sample holds one count of this clone. The chain carries TRBV27 and TRBJ1-2; no firm D call. Germline loops: CDR1 MNHEY, CDR2 SMNVEV (reference sequence). The CDR3 runs to 13 residues. Trimming stripped 3 bases from V and 5 bases from J, with 10 bases between. The chain's CDR3 is CASSFGEGYGYTF. CDR3 coding DNA: TGTGCCAGCAGTTTCGGGGAGGGATATGGCTACACCTTC.

This clone has only a few counts. The chain is built from TRBV19 and TRBJ2-7, with D hard to call. Per germline, CDR1 LNHDA and CDR2 SQIVND (reference sequence). This CDR3 contains 15 residues. V lost 6 bases to trimming and J lost 7 bases, with 22 bases between them. This chain's CDR3 is CASSSTGAGAWEQYF. The CDR3 DNA follows: TGTGCCAGTAGCTCCACCGGAGCCGGAGCCTGGGAGCAGTACTTC.

The J gene is TRBJ1-1, the V gene TRBV6-4; D is uncertain. The germline CDR1 and CDR2 sequences are MRHNA and SNTAGT. Trimming took 6 bases from V and 1 from J, leaving 9 bases between them. The CDR3 consists of 13 residues. CDR3 loop: CASRTQTNTEAFF. CDR3 nucleotide sequence: TGTGCCAGCAGGACACAGACGAACACTGAAGCTTTCTTT.

Points on this clone: One junction end disagrees with the germline gene, perhaps due to a read error. The chain employs TRBV5-1 and TRBJ1-2; TRBD1 matches at 11 bases. CDR3 length: 15 residues. CDR1 is SGHRS, CDR2 YFSETQ, per germline. CDR3 loop: CASSSGGQGDYGYPF. CDR3 in DNA: TGCGCCAGCAGCTCTGGGGGACAGGGGGATTATGGCTACCCCTTC.

V gene TRBV5-1 combines with J gene TRBJ1-2, with unresolved D. V was cut by 1 base and J by 7 bases, with 11 bases left in between. This CDR3 is 13 amino acids long. Germline CDR1 is SGHRS and CDR2 is YFSETQ. CDR3 bases: TGCGCCAGCAGCTTGCGGGGAGATAGTGGCTACACCTTC. It encodes CASSLRGDSGYTF.

The rearrangement uses TRBV6-5 and TRBJ1-2; D uncertain. Germline V gives CDR1 MNHEY, CDR2 SVGAGI. The CDR3 totals 16 residues. V lost 0 bases and J 1 base, leaving 12 bases between the germline ends. CDR3 DNA: TGTGCCAGCAGTTACTCGGGCGGACTAATTAACTATGGCTACACCTTC. Translating gives CASSYSGGLINYGYTF.

The chain links TRBV7-9 to TRBJ2-1, with D perhaps matching TRBD2 (5 bases). CDR3 length: 12 amino acids. The germline gives CDR1 SEHNR, CDR2 FQNEAQ (reference sequence). V was cut by 4 bases and J by 6 bases, with 7 bases left in between. The CDR3 DNA reads TGTGCCAGCAGCTCCACTAGCAATGAGCAGTTCTTC. It yields the protein CASSSTSNEQFF.

The rearrangement joins TRBV7-2 to TRBJ1-2, with TRBD1 matching over 7 bases. Germline V gene sequence: CDR1 SGHTA, CDR2 FQGNSA. The trim removed 5 bases at V and 2 bases at J, leaving 8 bases unmatched. The CDR3 has 15 amino acids. The CDR3: CASSRRQGLNYGYTF. The CDR3 coding sequence is TGTGCCAGCAGCCGTCGACAGGGCCTCAACTATGGCTACACCTTC.

The rearrangement uses TRBV19 and TRBJ2-2; 10 nucleotides align to TRBD2. The junction had 10 bases not matched to a gene; V was cut back by 4 bases and J by 5 bases. The CDR3 loop spans 17 amino acids. Germline V lookup: CDR1 LNHDA, CDR2 SQIVND (reference sequence). The CDR3 loop is CASSNLWTSGETGELFF. CDR3 DNA: TGTGCCAGTAGTAACCTTTGGACTAGCGGAGAAACCGGGGAGCTGTTTTTT.

This clone was found once. The V and J genes are TRBV5-1 and TRBJ1-1; 7 bases are shared with TRBD1. The length of the CDR3 is 15 residues. From germline, CDR1 is SGHRS and CDR2 YFSETQ. V lost 2 bases, J lost 0 bases, and 4 bases stayed unmatched. CDR3 amino acids: CASSFTGDVNTEAFF. CDR3 coding DNA: TGCGCCAGCAGCTTCACAGGGGACGTGAACACTGAAGCTTTCTTT.

The chain has TRBV11-2 and TRBJ1-2; D possibly corresponds to TRBD1 (5 bases). The CDR3 has 14 residues. Germline CDR1 SGHAT, CDR2 FQNNGV. V lost 5 bases, J lost 6 bases, and 16 bases lay in between. The CDR3 is CASSQGGVAHGYTF. The DNA for the CDR3 is TGTGCCAGCAGCCAGGGTGGGGTGGCCCATGGCTACACCTTC.

V is TRBV27 and J is TRBJ1-2; no clear D. CDR3 length equals 14 residues. The ends were cut back, 2 bases at V and 2 bases at J, with 9 bases in the middle. Germline V CDR1 and CDR2: MNHEY, SMNVEV (reference sequence). CDR3: CASSLGGFNYGYTF. The DNA of the CDR3 is TGTGCCAGCAGTTTAGGCGGCTTCAACTATGGCTACACCTTC.

This clone turned up a few times. The V gene is TRBV4-1, the J gene TRBJ1-5; the D gene is possibly TRBD1 (5 bases). Trimming removed 4 bases at V and 6 bases at J, with 16 bases between. Germline V CDR1 and CDR2: MGHRA, YSYEKL. The CDR3 is 15 amino acids. The CDR3 nucleotides are TGCGCCAGCAGCCCCCAGGGAAATACCGGTCAGCCCCAGCATTTT. Protein product: CASSPQGNTGQPQHF.

The chain has TRBV7-6 and TRBJ2-3; tentative D call: TRBD2 (6 bases). V lost 5 bases to trimming and J lost 2 bases, with 11 bases between them. There are 14 residues in the CDR3. Per the germline V gene, CDR1 is SGHVS and CDR2 is FNYEAQ. The CDR3 bases are TGTGCCAGCAGCCGGGACTGGGTCACAGATACGCAGTATTTT. The encoded protein is CASSRDWVTDTQYF.

This chain links TRBV6-5 with TRBJ1-1; D unclear. This CDR3 comprises 12 residues. V was cut by 7 bases and J by 4 bases, with 10 bases left in between. Germline assignment: CDR1 MNHEY and CDR2 SVGAGI. The CDR3, as DNA: TGTGCCAGCACGGGGATCGCCACTGAAGCTTTCTTT. Translating it yields CASTGIATEAFF.

This chain joins TRBV5-6 and TRBJ1-2, with D perhaps matching TRBD1 (5 bases). The germline V gene has CDR1 SGHDT and CDR2 YYEEEE. The CDR3 has 13 amino acids. V lost 7 bases and J lost 4, with 14 bases in between. The CDR3 DNA sequence: TGTGCCAGCGAGGAGGGGCGCGGCTATGGCTACACCTTC. Residues: CASEEGRGYGYTF.

The CDR3 protein is CASSPWGGRLDNTGELFF. The CDR3 DNA follows: TGTGCCAGCAGCCCGTGGGGGGGGAGGCTTGATAACACCGGGGAGCTGTTTTTT. The genes are TRBV11-3 and TRBJ2-2, with 7 bases identical to TRBD2. Germline CDR1 reads SGHNT; CDR2 reads YENEEA. CDR3 size: 18 residues. V gave up 5 bases and J gave up 2 bases; unmatched junction bases: 14.